These 27 T cell receptor beta chains were sequenced from one sample in a study of Ad26.COV2.S vaccination and SARS-CoV-2 variants. Documented treatment: some 20 received Ad26.COV2.S at low or high dose, single or two shots; 5 received placebo; per-sample allocation not given. Day 63 after the first injection of vaccine or placebo was the sampling time. Profiled with immunoSEQ multiplex PCR; TCRdb holds only in-frame clones, not every one. This sample carries approximately 400,000 clones, 70% to 90% of them seen once, and the ten largest clones take roughly 3.1%. The sample here was peripheral blood, taken in a trial of Ad26.COV2.S vaccine versus placebo. The receptors stem from a person between 18 and 65 years old who received the Ad26.COV2.S COVID-19 vaccine or a placebo.

This chain links TRBV28 with TRBJ2-7; the D is unclear. The CDR3 covers 14 residues. The V and J ends lost 5 bases and 4 bases respectively, with 15 bases between them. CDR1 is MDHEN, CDR2 SYDVKM, per germline. The CDR3 bases are TGTGCCAGCAGTCGGTTGGAGCCCGTTTACGAGCAGTACTTC. This sequence encodes CASSRLEPVYEQYF.

This clone was found a few times. This chain connects TRBV24-1 to TRBJ2-2; D unclear. Deletions cut 4 bases from V and 7 bases from J, with 12 bases between. CDR1 and CDR2 (germline): KGHDR, SFDVKD. This CDR3 is built from 14 residues. Here the CDR3 reads CATSDSEVIGELFF. The CDR3 DNA sequence: TGTGCCACCAGTGACAGCGAAGTCATCGGGGAGCTGTTTTTT.

The chain carries TRBV5-5 and TRBJ2-7; D is unclear. The germline V and J ends were trimmed by 5 bases and 0 bases, with 15 bases remaining between them. This CDR3 spans 15 amino acids. The V gene's germline CDR1 is SGHKS and CDR2 YYEKEE (reference sequence). Here the CDR3 reads CASRQTTWSSYEQYF. The CDR3 nucleotides read TGTGCCAGCAGACAGACAACGTGGAGCTCCTACGAGCAGTACTTC.

This chain links TRBV6-5 with TRBJ2-2; 10 nucleotides agree with TRBD1. There are 14 residues in the CDR3. With V trimmed by 6 bases and J by 7 bases, 5 bases remained unmatched. Per the germline V gene, CDR1 is MNHEY and CDR2 is SVGAGI. CDR3 in DNA: TGTGCCAGCAGCGACGGACAGGGGGGCGGGGAGCTGTTTTTT. Protein: CASSDGQGGGELFF.

This rearrangement joins TRBV30 to TRBJ1-2, with a possible D match to TRBD1 (6 bases). CDR1 GTSNPN and CDR2 SVGIG come from the germline V gene (reference sequence). The CDR3 extends over 15 amino acids. V lost 1 base, J lost 8 bases, and 20 bases lay in between. The CDR3 DNA follows: TGTGCCTGGAGTGCCACAGGGAGGCGTTCGGACGGCTACACCTTC. The encoded protein is CAWSATGRRSDGYTF.

This clone was seen only once. The genes are TRBV6-5 and TRBJ2-7, with 7 positions matching TRBD2. Germline loops: CDR1 MNHEY, CDR2 SVGAGI. V lost 0 bases and J lost 3; bases outside the gene matches: 8. The CDR3 loop spans 16 amino acids. The DNA of the CDR3 is TGTGCCAGCAGTTACTCCCCGGGGGGAGGGGACTACGAGCAGTACTTC. Translation: CASSYSPGGGDYEQYF.

The chain has TRBV5-1 and TRBJ1-2; a weak D match, TRBD1 (5 bases). Trimming took off 2 bases at V and 2 bases at J, with 13 bases between the two ends. The CDR3 sequence is 15 residues long. The germline CDR1 and CDR2 sequences are SGHRS and YFSETQ. The CDR3 DNA sequence: TGCGCCAGCAGCTTTGGGAGTGGGGGGAACTATGGCTACACCTTC. Protein sequence: CASSFGSGGNYGYTF.

This clone was picked up a small number of times. The chain employs TRBV29-1 and TRBJ2-5, with D possibly TRBD2 on 5 matching bases. V was clipped by 7 bases and J by 5 bases, with 11 bases between them. The CDR3 totals 11 residues. Germline loops: CDR1 SQVTM, CDR2 ANQGSEA. DNA for the CDR3: TGCAGCGCGCGGGTTGGGGAGACCCAGTACTTC. It specifies CSARVGETQYF.

This clone was detected only a few times. The chain has TRBV7-9 and TRBJ1-1; D might be TRBD1 (6 bases). The CDR3 is made up of 12 amino acids. In germline, CDR1 is SEHNR, CDR2 FQNEAQ (reference sequence). The germline V and J ends were trimmed by 5 bases and 7 bases, with 11 bases remaining between them. The CDR3 sequence is CASSRTANEAFF. The CDR3 DNA follows: TGTGCCAGCAGCCGGACAGCCAATGAAGCTTTCTTT.

The chain carries TRBV24-1 and TRBJ2-3; 11 bases line up with TRBD1. This CDR3 has 15 residues. V lost 2 bases to trimming and J lost 4 bases; unmatched junction nucleotides: 1. Germline CDR1 and CDR2: KGHDR and SFDVKD. The DNA for the CDR3 is TGTGCCACCAGTGATTGGACAGGGGGCTCAGATACGCAGTATTTT. The encoded protein is CATSDWTGGSDTQYF.

A note on this clone: The sample has other DNA sequences that encode this CDR3 too. The chain employs TRBV2 and TRBJ1-2; D possibly corresponds to TRBD1 (5 bases). This CDR3 has 12 residues. V lost 3 bases and J lost 5, with 7 bases in between. Per germline, CDR1 SNHLY and CDR2 FYNNEI. The CDR3: CASSEGGYGYTF. For the CDR3, the DNA is TGTGCCAGCAGTGAGGGGGGTTATGGCTACACCTTC.

The rearrangement links TRBV11-2 to TRBJ2-5; no firm D call. Germline lookup yields CDR1 SGHAT and CDR2 FQNNGV. CDR3 length equals 13 residues. The ends were cut back, 4 bases at V and 5 bases at J, with 11 bases in the middle. As DNA, the CDR3 is TGTGCCAGCAGCTCCGGGCGTGGGGAGACCCAGTACTTC. Amino acids: CASSSGRGETQYF.

The gene calls are TRBV28 and TRBJ1-5; D gene ambiguous. The CDR3 totals 15 residues. V was shortened by 7 bases and J by 3 bases, with 16 bases between the two germline ends. Germline V lookup: CDR1 MDHEN, CDR2 SYDVKM. The CDR3 region has the DNA TGTGCCAGCAATGTAAGAGGGAGAGACAATCAGCCCCAGCATTTT. Translating it yields CASNVRGRDNQPQHF.

The V gene is TRBV24-1, the J gene TRBJ1-5; D gene ambiguous. V lost 3 bases and J 4 bases, leaving 6 bases between the germline ends. CDR3 size: 13 residues. The germline V gene encodes CDR1 KGHDR and CDR2 SFDVKD. In DNA form, the CDR3 reads TGTGCCACCAGTGATCAACCGAATCAGCCCCAGCATTTT. It codes for CATSDQPNQPQHF.

This sequence joins TRBV24-1 and TRBJ1-5; 11 bases fit TRBD1. The length of the CDR3 is 17 residues. Germline V lookup: CDR1 KGHDR, CDR2 SFDVKD. The junction had 4 bases not matched to a gene; V was cut back by 2 bases and J by 2 bases. The chain's CDR3 is CATSDSRTGGGNQPQHF. The DNA of the CDR3 is TGTGCCACCAGTGATTCTAGGACAGGGGGCGGCAATCAGCCCCAGCATTTT.

The rearrangement links TRBV6-5 to TRBJ1-1; D gene ambiguous. Trimming shortened V by 2 bases and J by 6 bases, and 13 bases separated the two germline ends. Germline-derived CDR1 and CDR2 are MNHEY and SVGAGI. This CDR3 has 14 residues. CDR3 amino acids: CASSYGVGYPEAFF. DNA for the CDR3: TGTGCCAGCAGTTACGGTGTGGGGTACCCTGAAGCTTTCTTT.

The rearrangement links TRBV7-8 to TRBJ2-3, with D tentatively TRBD1 (6 bases). V lost 5 bases, J lost 5 bases, and 8 bases lay in between. Per germline, CDR1 SGHVS and CDR2 FQNEAQ. This CDR3 spans 12 amino acids. In nucleotides, the CDR3 is TGTGCCAGCAGCCAGACAGGAGATACGCAGTATTTT. As protein: CASSQTGDTQYF.

V usage is TRBV4-3 and J usage is TRBJ1-6; possible D gene TRBD1, 6 bases. Germline V gives CDR1 LGHNA, CDR2 YSLEER. Trimming removed 3 bases from V and 5 bases from J, with 11 bases in between. The CDR3 covers 15 residues. The CDR3 protein is CASSQAWTDNSPLHF. For the CDR3, the DNA is TGCGCCAGCAGCCAGGCCTGGACAGATAATTCACCCCTCCACTTT.

The chain has TRBV15 and TRBJ1-4; unclear D gene. Germline values: CDR1 LNHNV, CDR2 YYDKDF (reference sequence). V was pared by 5 bases and J by 0 bases, with 10 bases between. This CDR3 comprises 15 residues. The CDR3 loop is CATSGTPTTNEKLFF. The CDR3 DNA is TGTGCCACCAGCGGTACACCAACAACTAATGAAAAACTGTTTTTT.

The chain couples TRBV18 to TRBJ1-6; 7 nucleotides agree with TRBD1. The CDR3 totals 16 residues. Germline CDR1 is KGHSH and CDR2 is LQKENI. Trimming took 2 bases from V and 7 from J; bases not matched to a gene: 8. CDR3 DNA: TGTGCCAGCTCACCATGGGCAGGGGGTCGGAATTCACCCCTCCACTTT. As protein: CASSPWAGGRNSPLHF.

The rearrangement joins TRBV6-2 or TRBV6-3 to TRBJ2-7; TRBD2 aligns across 11 bases. The CDR3 loop spans 16 amino acids. Unmatched junction bases numbered 13, after V lost 6 bases and J lost 6 bases. Germline CDR1 reads MNHEY; CDR2 reads SVGEGT. The CDR3 loop reads CASSLLAGASGGEQYF. In DNA form, the CDR3 reads TGTGCCAGCAGCCTACTAGCGGGGGCCTCCGGAGGCGAGCAGTACTTC.

The rearrangement uses TRBV2 and TRBJ1-2; tentatively, D is TRBD1 (5 bases). This CDR3 comprises 14 residues. Trimming shortened V by 2 bases and J by 4 bases, and 11 bases separated the two germline ends. The germline V gene encodes CDR1 SNHLY and CDR2 FYNNEI. The DNA of the CDR3 is TGTGCCAGCAGTGAATCCAGGGACGGCTATGGCTACACCTTC. As protein: CASSESRDGYGYTF.

The V gene is TRBV5-6, the J gene TRBJ1-4; D is unresolved. The CDR3 contains 13 residues. V gave up 0 bases and J gave up 8 bases, with 8 bases separating them. Germline loops: CDR1 SGHDT, CDR2 YYEEEE. CDR3: CASSLERGEKLFF. The DNA for the CDR3 is TGTGCCAGCAGCTTGGAAAGAGGGGAAAAACTGTTTTTT.

V gene TRBV7-2 combines with J gene TRBJ2-3; 10 bases are a match to TRBD2. The CDR3 length is 16 residues. Germline assignment: CDR1 SGHTA and CDR2 FQGNSA. Losses at the gene ends were 5 bases for V and 2 bases for J; bases not matched to a gene: 7. CDR3 coding DNA: TGTGCCAGCAGCCCCCGGACTAGCGGATACACAGATACGCAGTATTTT. It codes for CASSPRTSGYTDTQYF.

The genes are TRBV18 and TRBJ2-1, with D unresolved. This CDR3 has 13 amino acids. From germline, CDR1 is KGHSH and CDR2 LQKENI. The ends were cut back, 3 bases at V and 7 bases at J, with 10 bases in the middle. The CDR3 protein is CASSPSLLNEQFF. The CDR3 DNA follows: TGTGCCAGCTCACCCTCACTCTTGAATGAGCAGTTCTTC.

The rearrangement joins TRBV27 to TRBJ2-6; a weak D match, TRBD1 (5 bases). The CDR3 totals 16 residues. Trimming took off 3 bases at V and 1 base at J, with 10 bases between the two ends. CDR1 and CDR2 (germline): MNHEY, SMNVEV (reference sequence). The CDR3 here is CASSLRTGSGANVLTF. The CDR3 nucleotides are TGTGCCAGCAGTTTGCGTACAGGATCTGGGGCCAACGTCCTGACTTTC.

This chain connects TRBV27 to TRBJ1-5; TRBD1 is a possible D gene (5 bases). The CDR3 has 14 amino acids. The V gene's germline CDR1 is MNHEY and CDR2 SMNVEV (reference sequence). V lost 6 bases, J lost 7 bases, and 16 bases lay in between. Here the CDR3 DNA reads TGTGCCAGCAGCCGGTCAGGGTGGGACCAGCCCCAGCATTTT. Amino acids: CASSRSGWDQPQHF.